A selection of T cell receptor beta chains follows, all from one sample in a study of OX40 agonist ivuxolimab in advanced cancers. Profiled with immunoSEQ multiplex PCR; TCRdb holds only in-frame clones, not every one. The data hold 65,000 to 80,000 clones, with about 90% observed a single time. The source material was CD4+ or CD8+ T cells sorted from blood, sampled in a trial of the OX40 agonist ivuxolimab. These receptor sequences come from an adult with an advanced solid tumor such as melanoma, head and neck, liver or kidney cancer. CDR3s include the opening cysteine and the closing phenylalanine or tryptophan. The D gene is left open where the match is weak.

d_call j_call v_call cdr3_aa
TRBD1 TRBJ2-7 TRBV27 CASSLAGGAGEQYF
- TRBJ1-5 TRBV4-3 CASSQDGGAAQHF
TRBD2 TRBJ2-1 TRBV4-2 CASSQLAEPYNEQFF
- TRBJ2-1 TRBV7-9 CASSPRQDNEQFF
- TRBJ1-4 TRBV7-9 CASRPQGYKEKLFF
- TRBJ1-1 TRBV27 CASAAGVVAFF
- TRBJ1-6 TRBV25-1 CASSGAGARPYNSPLHF
- TRBJ2-7 TRBV19 CASSTPERKWNEQYF
- TRBJ2-7 TRBV5-5 CASSPDSYEQYF
- TRBJ2-5 TRBV10-3 CAISESVQAEGRVTQYF
- TRBJ2-1 TRBV4-3 CASSQDKSPGWVEQFF
- TRBJ2-5 TRBV28 CASSSIGGKETQYF
TRBD2 TRBJ2-5 TRBV4-3 CASSQDAGLAETQYF
TRBD1 TRBJ1-1 TRBV7-6 CASGAGTGGTEAFF
TRBD1 TRBJ2-1 TRBV7-3 CASSLQGQGIRNNEQFF
TRBD1 TRBJ2-7 TRBV6-9 CASSVTGTGTYEQYF
- TRBJ2-7 TRBV6-5 CASSYSPGRSSYEQYF
- TRBJ2-1 TRBV29-1 CSVEATDDSYNEQFF
- TRBJ2-1 TRBV6-5 CASSSTGFLEQFF
- TRBJ1-1 TRBV6-1 CASSEALGGNTEAFF
- TRBJ1-1 TRBV27 CASSLTAGSWEAFF
TRBD2 TRBJ2-1 TRBV2 CASTGGSSGVPGYNEQFF
- TRBJ2-3 TRBV7-6 CASSRTWLADTQYF
- TRBJ1-1 TRBV5-1 CASSLVMNTEAFF
- TRBJ1-1 TRBV5-6 CASSSQGSEAFF
TRBD2 TRBJ2-1 TRBV4-3 CASSQDETWLAGIQFF
- TRBJ1-1 TRBV19 CASSIQQGGAEAFF
TRBD2 TRBJ2-7 TRBV27 CASSSGLASYEQYF
- TRBJ1-4 TRBV14 CASSQEPGEWTNEKLFF
TRBD2 TRBJ2-3 TRBV11-3 CASSLVSRSGSSTDTQYF
TRBD1 TRBJ1-1 TRBV5-4 CASSTGQGESTEAFF
TRBD2 - TRBV11-2 CASSYNPSGSYEQYF
- TRBJ1-1 TRBV6-5 CASSYSGVNTEAFF
TRBD1 TRBJ2-7 TRBV28 CASSFQGDSYEQYF
- TRBJ2-1 TRBV27 CASSWGSSLYNEQFF
TRBD2 TRBJ2-3 TRBV19 CASSIEGVVAGDTDTQYF
- TRBJ2-7 TRBV4-1 CASSQDPQTYEQYF
TRBD2 TRBJ2-1 TRBV7-9 CASSLKGLAGDYQFF
TRBD1 TRBJ2-1 TRBV5-6 CASSLDRGYNEQFF
- TRBJ2-1 TRBV27 CASSLDSYNEQFF
- TRBJ2-7 TRBV7-6 CASSPTRSDEQYF
TRBD2 TRBJ2-5 TRBV4-3 CASSRLTSGEETQYF
TRBD2 TRBJ2-1 TRBV27 CASSLYQREVIIEEQFF
- TRBJ2-2 TRBV9 CASSVYHSGELFF